The 25 T cell receptor beta chains presented below share a single source sample, sequenced in a study of cytomegalovirus exposure and HLA in healthy donors. PCR was performed using 60 Vbeta and 13 Jbeta primers. Using immunoSEQ multiplex PCR, the repertoire was profiled, and TCRdb retains in-frame clones only, with some absent. The repertoire has about 120,000 clones, around three fifths of them found once; the top ten carry about 8.9%. The sample was PBMCs. The source is a woman between 40 and 55 years old in good health and CMV-seropositive.

This clone showed up just a few times. The V and J genes are TRBV7-8 and TRBJ1-1, with 9 bases aligning to TRBD1. The CDR3 has 14 residues. Per the germline V gene, CDR1 is SGHVS and CDR2 is FQNEAQ. The ends lost 4 bases at V and 5 bases at J; junction bases unmatched: 5. CDR3 nucleotide sequence: TGTGCCAGCAGCTCAGACAGGGGGAAGACTGAAGCTTTCTTT. This sequence encodes CASSSDRGKTEAFF.

This chain joins TRBV6-1 and TRBJ2-1, with 10 positions matching TRBD2. The CDR3 covers 16 residues. CDR1 MNHNS and CDR2 SASEGT come from the germline V gene. The V and J ends lost 4 bases and 0 bases, in that order; junction bases with no gene match: 3. CDR3 in amino acids: CASSGASGGSYNEQFF. The CDR3 DNA reads TGTGCCAGCAGTGGAGCTAGCGGGGGCTCCTACAATGAGCAGTTCTTC.

V usage is TRBV18 and J usage is TRBJ2-5; 11 nucleotides align to TRBD2. Germline CDR1 and CDR2: KGHSH and LQKENI. The junction had 10 bases not matched to a gene; V was cut back by 6 bases and J by 4 bases. The CDR3 is 16 residues long. This chain's CDR3 is CASSASSGTSGETQYF. The CDR3 DNA follows: TGTGCCAGCTCCGCCAGTTCGGGGACTAGCGGAGAGACCCAGTACTTC. The variable domain in full, with the rest retrieved from reference TRBV18 and TRBJ2-5, is NAGVMQNPRHLVRRRGQEARLRCSPMKGHSHVYWYRQLPEEGLKFMVYLQKENIIDESGMPKERFSAEFPKEGPSILRIQQVVRGDSAAYFCASSASSGTSGETQYFGPGTRLLVL.

The gene calls are TRBV6-5 and TRBJ1-1; D is possibly TRBD1 (5 bases). V was cut by 4 bases and J by 0 bases, with 12 bases left in between. The CDR3 covers 15 residues. Germline loops: CDR1 MNHEY, CDR2 SVGAGI. CDR3 sequence (DNA): TGTGCCAGCAGTTCCCAACAGGTACTGAACACTGAAGCTTTCTTT. It is translated as CASSSQQVLNTEAFF.

The gene calls are TRBV9 and TRBJ2-5; D unresolved. Germline V gene lookup returns CDR1 SGDLS and CDR2 YYNGEE. V lost 1 base to trimming and J lost 1 base, with 14 bases between them. This CDR3 is 16 amino acids long. The CDR3 reads CASSVTARRIQETQYF. The CDR3 bases are TGTGCCAGCAGCGTAACCGCTAGGCGAATCCAAGAGACCCAGTACTTC.

This chain links TRBV30 with TRBJ2-5, with D hard to call. Trimming stripped 1 base from V and 5 bases from J, with 8 bases between. CDR3 size: 12 residues. Looked up from germline, CDR1 is GTSNPN and CDR2 is SVGIG (reference sequence). The CDR3, as DNA: TGTGCCTGGAGTGCCGGTGTGGAGACCCAGTACTTC. Translating it yields CAWSAGVETQYF.

The chain joins TRBV6-1 to TRBJ2-4; D is possibly TRBD1 (6 bases). V shed 6 bases and J shed 3 bases, with 9 bases lying between them. CDR1 is MNHNS, CDR2 SASEGT, per germline. The length of the CDR3 is 13 residues. CDR3 sequence: CASRADSKNIQYF. The CDR3 DNA reads as TGTGCCAGCAGAGCGGACAGCAAAAACATTCAGTACTTC.

V and J are TRBV7-6 and TRBJ2-3; 15 nucleotides match TRBD2. The CDR3 runs 17 residues. Germline V gene lookup returns CDR1 SGHVS and CDR2 FNYEAQ. With V trimmed by 1 base and J by 4 bases, 3 bases remained unmatched. The CDR3 region is CASSLVGLAGGADTQYF. CDR3 coding DNA: TGTGCCAGCAGCTTAGTAGGACTAGCGGGAGGGGCAGATACGCAGTATTTT.

This clone was detected a few times. The rearrangement joins TRBV7-8 to TRBJ2-1; 7 nucleotides match TRBD1. This CDR3 spans 16 amino acids. V shed 1 base, J shed 7 bases, and the junction held 10 bases outside the gene matches. Germline CDR1 and CDR2: SGHVS and FQNEAQ. CDR3 sequence: CASSLGTTGLKNEQFF. The DNA of the CDR3 is TGTGCCAGCAGCTTAGGGACGACAGGGCTTAAGAATGAGCAGTTCTTC.

This clone was observed a handful of times. The rearrangement links TRBV6-1 to TRBJ1-1; possible D gene TRBD1, 6 bases. V was cut by 4 bases and J by 9 bases, with 12 bases left in between. The CDR3 covers 12 residues. Per germline, CDR1 MNHNS and CDR2 SASEGT. The DNA for the CDR3 is TGTGCCAGCAGTGCCCGGACAGAACAAGCTTTCTTT. The encoded protein is CASSARTEQAFF.

This clone was observed a handful of times. This chain joins TRBV6-1 and TRBJ1-2, with a tentative D call TRBD1 (6 bases). The CDR3 sequence is 14 residues long. Trimming stripped 7 bases from V and 0 bases from J, with 12 bases between. CDR1 MNHNS and CDR2 SASEGT come from the germline V gene. The CDR3 DNA sequence: TGTGCCAGCACTATGACAGGCGCTAACTATGGCTACACCTTC. Protein: CASTMTGANYGYTF.

This chain joins TRBV2 and TRBJ2-3, with TRBD2 identical over 16 bases. Per the germline V gene, CDR1 is SNHLY and CDR2 is FYNNEI. V lost 3 bases and J lost 0; bases outside the gene matches: 6. CDR3 length equals 19 residues. Here the CDR3 reads CASSEEGLAGGLSTDTQYF. CDR3 coding DNA: TGTGCCAGCAGTGAGGAGGGACTAGCGGGGGGGTTAAGCACAGATACGCAGTATTTT.

CDR3 sequence reads: CAISSGQKNTEAFF. In nucleotides, the CDR3 is TGTGCCATCAGTAGTGGGCAGAAGAACACTGAAGCTTTCTTT. The rearrangement joins TRBV10-3 to TRBJ1-1; D gene unclear. This CDR3 is 14 amino acids long. V lost 5 bases to trimming and J lost 1 base, with 11 bases between them. From germline, CDR1 is ENHRY and CDR2 SYGVKD.

V and J are TRBV28 and TRBJ1-1, with 7 bases aligning to TRBD1. The germline V gene has CDR1 MDHEN and CDR2 SYDVKM. The junction had 4 bases not matched to a gene; V was cut back by 4 bases and J by 5 bases. The length of the CDR3 is 13 residues. The CDR3 DNA reads as TGTGCCAGCAGTTCAGGGGGTAGGACTGAAGCTTTCTTT. Translation gives CASSSGGRTEAFF.

The rearrangement uses TRBV21-1 and TRBJ2-1; the D segment call TRBD2 is taken from the table without a DNA check. TRBV21-1 is listed as a pseudogene. The CDR3 runs to 20 residues. CDR3 DNA: TGTGCCAGCAGCAAAGAGGACGCTAGGCCAGTGCCCTCGGGGTACAATGAGCAGTTCTTC. The encoded protein is CASSKEDARPVPSGYNEQFF.

The chain carries TRBV18 and TRBJ2-7; 7 bases fit TRBD1. The CDR3 spans 15 residues. J gave up 3 bases and V 3 bases, and 8 bases lay outside the gene matches. CDR1 and CDR2 (germline): KGHSH, LQKENI. The CDR3 protein is CASSPNNRGDYEQYF. The CDR3 bases are TGTGCCAGCTCACCGAACAACAGGGGTGACTACGAGCAGTACTTC. Full variable domain (rest looked up from reference TRBV18 and TRBJ2-7): NAGVMQNPRHLVRRRGQEARLRCSPMKGHSHVYWYRQLPEEGLKFMVYLQKENIIDESGMPKERFSAEFPKEGPSILRIQQVVRGDSAAYFCASSPNNRGDYEQYFGPGTRLTVT.

A single count supports this clone. The chain recombines TRBV28 with TRBJ2-3; TRBD2 aligns across 11 bases. CDR3 length equals 14 residues. With V trimmed by 10 bases and J by 5 bases, 8 bases remained unmatched. Per the germline V gene, CDR1 is MDHEN and CDR2 is SYDVKM. The CDR3: CATNSGGAVDTQYF. The CDR3 DNA is TGTGCCACCAATAGCGGGGGGGCGGTAGATACGCAGTATTTT.

The chain is built from TRBV29-1 and TRBJ2-5; 9 bases are shared with TRBD2. After removal of 4 bases from V and 1 base from J, the junction contained 4 bases not matched to a gene. The germline V gene has CDR1 SQVTM and CDR2 ANQGSEA. The CDR3 covers 14 residues. In nucleotides, the CDR3 is TGCAGCGTTGCTACTAGCGGGTTCCAAGAGACCCAGTACTTC. This sequence encodes CSVATSGFQETQYF.

The chain employs TRBV2 and TRBJ1-4; 7 positions match TRBD1. V lost 4 bases and J lost 3; bases outside the gene matches: 5. The CDR3 consists of 15 residues. Germline CDR1 is SNHLY and CDR2 is FYNNEI. As DNA, the CDR3 is TGTGCCAGCAGTGCCAGACAGGGTGCTAATGAAAAACTGTTTTTT. The encoded protein is CASSARQGANEKLFF.

The chain is built from TRBV19 and TRBJ2-1; 7 positions agree with TRBD2. In germline, CDR1 is LNHDA, CDR2 SQIVND (reference sequence). The CDR3 is made up of 15 amino acids. Unmatched junction bases numbered 8, after V lost 2 bases and J lost 7 bases. This CDR3 is CASSIKGLRNNEQFF. CDR3 in DNA: TGTGCCAGTAGTATAAAGGGACTACGAAATAATGAGCAGTTCTTC. Supplemented by reference TRBV19 and TRBJ2-1, the full variable domain reads DGGITQSPKYLFRKEGQNVTLSCEQNLNHDAMYWYRQDPGQGLRLIYYSQIVNDFQKGDIAEGYSVSREKKESFPLTVTSAQKNPTAFYLCASSIKGLRNNEQFFGPGTRLTVL.

The rearrangement uses TRBV6-5 and TRBJ1-6; D is perhaps TRBD1 (6 bases). The V gene lost 1 base and the J gene lost 8 bases, with 6 bases spanning the gap. This CDR3 has 13 residues. Germline V gene lookup returns CDR1 MNHEY and CDR2 SVGAGI. CDR3 DNA sequence: TGTGCCAGCAGTTACTACAGGGATTCACCCCTCCACTTT. Residues: CASSYYRDSPLHF.

The table lists this clone with a count of one. This chain uses TRBV11-2 with TRBJ1-5; a weak D match, TRBD1 (5 bases). This CDR3 spans 13 amino acids. V lost 3 bases to trimming and J lost 5 bases, with 8 bases between them. Germline V CDR1 and CDR2: SGHAT, FQNNGV. CDR3 DNA sequence: TGTGCCAGCAGCTTCGAAGGGGATCAGCCCCAGCATTTT. It specifies CASSFEGDQPQHF.

This clone was counted between two and nine times. The chain employs TRBV7-9 and TRBJ1-2, with TRBD1 identical over 9 bases. There are 16 residues in the CDR3. The J segment lost 3 bases and the V segment lost 5 bases, leaving 10 bases of the junction unmatched. Germline V gene sequence: CDR1 SEHNR, CDR2 FQNEAQ (reference sequence). The CDR3 nucleotides read TGTGCCAGCAGCGAATCCGGGACAGGGCTGGACTATGGCTACACCTTC. Amino acids: CASSESGTGLDYGYTF.

This chain links TRBV28 with TRBJ2-1; D perhaps matches TRBD2 (5 bases). The V gene's germline CDR1 is MDHEN and CDR2 SYDVKM. The CDR3 is 15 amino acids. The germline V and J ends were trimmed by 2 bases and 1 base, with 9 bases remaining between them. CDR3 sequence reads: CASSLEGGSYNEQFF. DNA for the CDR3: TGTGCCAGCAGTTTAGAGGGCGGGTCCTACAATGAGCAGTTCTTC.

This chain uses TRBV6-1 with TRBJ2-7; TRBD2 aligns across 10 bases. CDR1 and CDR2 from the germline V gene are MNHNS and SASEGT. V lost 8 bases, J lost 12 bases, and 10 bases stayed unmatched. This CDR3 has 12 residues. CDR3 sequence: CASDQTSGASYF. CDR3 in DNA: TGTGCCAGCGACCAAACTAGCGGGGCCTCGTACTTC.